A selection of T cell receptor beta chains follows, all from one sample in a study of T cell changes during pregnancy in multiple sclerosis. Method: immunoSEQ multiplex PCR; TCRdb's copy keeps in-frame clones and lacks some. Of tens of thousands of clones listed, 89% were seen once; the top ten hold approximately 0.88%. The sequencing used peripheral blood, collected in the first trimester of pregnancy. The receptors were gathered from a female donor in good health, enrolled as a control in a pregnancy study. The CDR3 runs from the conserved cysteine through the conserved F or W. Each record gives: V gene, D gene, J gene, CDR3 DNA, CDR3 protein. The D gene is left open where the match is weak.

V gene: TRBV6-6
D gene: TRBD1
J gene: TRBJ2-1
CDR3 DNA: TGTGCCAGCAGTTATGAGGGACAGGACAATGAGCAGTTCTTC
CDR3 protein: CASSYEGQDNEQFF

V gene: TRBV19
D gene: TRBD1
J gene: TRBJ1-5
CDR3 DNA: TGTGCCAGTAGTCCCCAAGGGGGCTACAATCAGCCCCAGCATTTT
CDR3 protein: CASSPQGGYNQPQHF

V gene: TRBV28
D gene: TRBD1
J gene: TRBJ1-2
CDR3 DNA: TGTGCCAGCCTACAGGGGAACTATGGCTACACCTTC
CDR3 protein: CASLQGNYGYTF

V gene: TRBV5-1
D gene: -
J gene: TRBJ2-5
CDR3 DNA: TGCGCCAGCAGCGCTTACAGGGTTAGAGAGACCCAGTACTTC
CDR3 protein: CASSAYRVRETQYF

V gene: TRBV25-1
D gene: TRBD1
J gene: TRBJ1-1
CDR3 DNA: TGTGCCAGCAGTGATCCTCAGGGGGCAGGCACTGAAGCTTTCTTT
CDR3 protein: CASSDPQGAGTEAFF

V gene: TRBV7-2
D gene: -
J gene: TRBJ1-2
CDR3 DNA: TGTGCCAGCACCCCGGGTCCGGAGAACTATGGCTACACCTTC
CDR3 protein: CASTPGPENYGYTF

V gene: TRBV9
D gene: -
J gene: TRBJ1-6
CDR3 DNA: TGTGCCAGCAGCCTAGCAGGGAATTCACCCCTCCACTTT
CDR3 protein: CASSLAGNSPLHF

V gene: TRBV4-1
D gene: -
J gene: TRBJ1-5
CDR3 DNA: TGCGCCAGCAGCCAAAGGGCGGGCGACCAGCCCCAGCATTTT
CDR3 protein: CASSQRAGDQPQHF

V gene: TRBV5-4
D gene: -
J gene: TRBJ2-3
CDR3 DNA: TGTGCCAGCAGCTTGGGTATCAGGGGTGGGGATACGCAGTATTTT
CDR3 protein: CASSLGIRGGDTQYF

V gene: TRBV18
D gene: -
J gene: TRBJ1-4
CDR3 DNA: TGTGCCAGCTCCTTCCGGGAGAATGAAAAACTGTTTTTT
CDR3 protein: CASSFRENEKLFF

V gene: TRBV9
D gene: TRBD1
J gene: TRBJ2-2
CDR3 DNA: TGTGCCAGCAGCCAGGGGGCAAGCACCGGGGAGCTGTTTTTT
CDR3 protein: CASSQGASTGELFF

V gene: TRBV4-1
D gene: -
J gene: TRBJ1-5
CDR3 DNA: TGCGCCAGCAGCCTTGAGTCACGGCAGCCCCAGCATTTT
CDR3 protein: CASSLESRQPQHF